The 21 T cell receptor beta chains below all came from one sample that was sequenced in a study of early T cells in non-severe SARS-CoV-2 infection. MiXCR was run by TCRdb on the 5' RACE reads, yielding one entry per CDR3 protein. The sample consists of 60,000 to 75,000 distinct CDR3 sequences, around 12% of them appearing once. The sequencing here drew on whole blood, taken at baseline. The receptors derive from an adult who was a healthcare worker with PCR-confirmed SARS-CoV-2 infection or an uninfected control (not recorded which).

The rearrangement links TRBV6-1 to TRBJ1-5; 8 positions match TRBD1. J was trimmed by 16 bases and V by 3 bases; bases with no gene match: 20. The CDR3 consists of 16 residues. Germline CDR1 and CDR2: MNHNS and SASEGT. CDR3: CASSDSPGTGGATGHF. The CDR3 DNA reads TGTGCCAGCAGTGATAGCCCCGGGACAGGCGGCGCCACGGGACATTTT.

Many counts were recorded for this clonotype. This chain joins TRBV20-1 and TRBJ1-1; maybe TRBD1 (5 bases). V lost 4 bases and J 4 bases, leaving 16 bases between the germline ends. CDR1 is DFQATT and CDR2 is SNEGSKA in the germline V gene (reference sequence). The CDR3 covers 14 residues. In nucleotides, the CDR3 is TGCAGTGCTACCCTCCCGGGACGCCCCACTGAAGCTTTCTTT. It is translated as CSATLPGRPTEAFF.

This clonotype was detected only a few times. The CDR3 is CASSQFGTVYNEQFF. As DNA, the CDR3 is TGTGCCAGCTCACAGTTCGGCACAGTCTACAATGAGCAGTTCTTC. The chain is built from TRBV18 and TRBJ2-1; no clear D. There are 15 residues in the CDR3. With 4 bases removed from V and 3 bases from J, the gap between germline ends came to 13 bases. Germline CDR1 KGHSH, CDR2 LQKENI.

The chain couples TRBV3-1 to TRBJ2-1, with a tentative D call TRBD1 (6 bases). The V and J ends lost 4 bases and 5 bases respectively, with 9 bases between them. The CDR3 consists of 13 residues. CDR1 is LGHDT, CDR2 YNNKEL, per germline (reference sequence). The CDR3 nucleotides read TGTGCCAGCAGCCCGGGACAAGACAATGAGCAGTTCTTC. It encodes CASSPGQDNEQFF.

This clonotype was detected ten times or more. The gene calls are TRBV20-1 and TRBJ2-3, with D uncertain. From germline, CDR1 is DFQATT and CDR2 SNEGSKA (reference sequence). The CDR3 spans 14 residues. V shed 6 bases and J shed 0 bases, with 13 bases lying between them. The CDR3 here is CSAPLSVSTDTQYF. The CDR3, as DNA: TGCAGTGCCCCCTTGAGCGTTAGCACAGATACGCAGTATTTT.

The chain employs TRBV11-2 and TRBJ2-5; tentative D call: TRBD1 (7 bases). Germline V gene lookup returns CDR1 SGHAT and CDR2 FQNNGV. CDR3 length: 14 amino acids. Trimming cost V 5 bases and J 3 bases, with 13 bases left between them. This CDR3 is CASSPGDREETQYF. DNA of the CDR3: TGTGCCAGCAGCCCGGGGGACAGAGAAGAGACCCAGTACTTC.

This clonotype was seen only a few times. This sequence joins TRBV20-1 and TRBJ2-7; a possible D gene is TRBD1 (6 bases). The V end lost 4 bases, the J end lost 3 bases, and 13 bases lay between the germline ends. CDR3 size: 13 residues. The V gene's germline CDR1 is DFQATT and CDR2 SNEGSKA (reference sequence). The CDR3 sequence: CSANRDTSYEQYF. Here the CDR3 DNA reads TGCAGTGCTAACCGGGACACCAGCTACGAGCAGTACTTC.

The J gene is TRBJ2-1, the V gene TRBV5-6; tentative D call: TRBD2 (6 bases). The CDR3 has 15 residues. Germline CDR1 reads SGHDT; CDR2 reads YYEEEE. V was shortened by 3 bases and J by 4 bases, with 14 bases between the two germline ends. CDR3 in amino acids: CASSYERADYNEQFF. CDR3 nucleotide sequence: TGTGCCAGCAGCTACGAGCGGGCGGATTACAATGAGCAGTTCTTC.

There are many counts of this clonotype. The chain uses TRBV7-2 and TRBJ1-2; 7 bases fit TRBD1. In germline, CDR1 is SGHTA, CDR2 FQGNSA. The CDR3 covers 17 residues. Unmatched junction bases numbered 16, after V lost 5 bases and J lost 4 bases. CDR3 bases: TGTGCCAGCAGCCCTCCTTCAGGGGGGCGGAGGGGCTATGGCTACACCTTC. Amino acid sequence: CASSPPSGGRRGYGYTF.

This clonotype was counted at least ten times. The chain recombines TRBV29-1 with TRBJ2-2; 8 bases agree with TRBD1. Per germline, CDR1 SQVTM and CDR2 ANQGSEA. Trimming removed 5 bases from V and 9 bases from J; junction bases left unmatched: 14. The CDR3 extends over 15 amino acids. The CDR3 loop reads CSVLGPGGDGRELFF. The CDR3 DNA reads as TGCAGCGTTCTAGGCCCAGGGGGCGATGGCAGGGAGCTGTTTTTT.

This clonotype has more than one count but fewer than ten. Written as DNA, the CDR3 is TGTGCCAGCAGCTTAGCGCAAGGGGACGCTTTCTTT. Translation: CASSLAQGDAFF. The V and J genes are TRBV7-9 and TRBJ1-1; perhaps TRBD1 as D (5 bases). Germline CDR1 reads SEHNR; CDR2 reads FQNEAQ (reference sequence). The CDR3 loop spans 12 amino acids. Trimming took off 0 bases at V and 11 bases at J, with 10 bases between the two ends.

This clonotype was observed a handful of times. V usage is TRBV24-1 and J usage is TRBJ2-7; 7 bases fit TRBD1. The V and J ends lost 2 bases and 0 bases, in that order; junction bases with no gene match: 18. Germline V gene data show CDR1 as KGHDR and CDR2 as SFDVKD. There are 20 residues in the CDR3. In nucleotides, the CDR3 is TGTGCCACCAGTGATTGGACGACCGGGACAGAATTGAAGGGCTCCTACGAGCAGTACTTC. Protein: CATSDWTTGTELKGSYEQYF.

This clonotype was seen ten or more times. The chain recombines TRBV11-2 with TRBJ1-2, with D tentatively TRBD1 (5 bases). This CDR3 has 12 residues. CDR1 is SGHAT and CDR2 is FQNNGV in the germline V gene. Trimming removed 3 bases from V and 7 bases from J, with 9 bases in between. The CDR3 nucleotides read TGTGCCAGCAGCTTTTCAGGGACTGGCTACACCTTC. Amino acid sequence: CASSFSGTGYTF.

The sample holds many counts of this clonotype. The chain couples TRBV9 to TRBJ2-2, with 8 bases matching TRBD2. This CDR3 is 16 amino acids long. The germline V gene has CDR1 SGDLS and CDR2 YYNGEE. V lost 0 bases, J lost 4 bases, and 5 bases stayed unmatched. For the CDR3, the DNA is TGTGCCAGCAGCGTAGCATCCAGCGGGGGCACCGGGGAGCTGTTTTTT. The encoded protein is CASSVASSGGTGELFF.

This clonotype has only a few counts. The V gene is TRBV19, the J gene TRBJ2-3; TRBD1 matches 9 bases. The J segment lost 2 bases and the V segment lost 4 bases, leaving 4 bases of the junction unmatched. The CDR3 loop spans 15 amino acids. Germline V lookup: CDR1 LNHDA, CDR2 SQIVND (reference sequence). The CDR3 region has the DNA TGTGCCAGTAGTAGGACAGGGGAACCCACAGATACGCAGTATTTT. This sequence encodes CASSRTGEPTDTQYF.

V usage is TRBV29-1 and J usage is TRBJ2-1; no reliable D call. Germline lookup yields CDR1 SQVTM and CDR2 ANQGSEA. The CDR3 has 12 residues. V was trimmed by 8 bases and J by 7 bases, leaving 15 bases between them. CDR3 coding DNA: TGCAGCTTACGATCCCTGGGGAATGAGCAGTTCTTC. Residues: CSLRSLGNEQFF.

The V call is TRBV20-1, the J call TRBJ2-1, with 8 bases aligning to TRBD1. Germline CDR1 reads DFQATT; CDR2 reads SNEGSKA (reference sequence). V was pared by 6 bases and J by 5 bases, with 9 bases of the junction left unmatched. The length of the CDR3 is 14 residues. The CDR3 here is CSASRWDRHNEQFF. CDR3 DNA sequence: TGCAGTGCCTCCCGTTGGGACAGGCACAATGAGCAGTTCTTC.

This clonotype has a count of ten or more. The chain employs TRBV18 and TRBJ2-3, with unresolved D. The CDR3 covers 12 residues. Germline loops: CDR1 KGHSH, CDR2 LQKENI. Trimming left V 5 bases short and J 6 bases short, with 9 bases between. CDR3 loop: CASSSSADTQYF. CDR3 coding DNA: TGTGCCAGCTCATCGAGTGCGGATACGCAGTATTTT. The variable domain in full, completed from reference TRBV18 and TRBJ2-3, reads NAGVMQNPRHLVRRRGQEARLRCSPMKGHSHVYWYRQLPEEGLKFMVYLQKENIIDESGMPKERFSAEFPKEGPSILRIQQVVRGDSAAYFCASSSSADTQYFGPGTRLTVL.

This clonotype was seen at least ten times. V and J are TRBV10-2 and TRBJ1-3, with D tentatively TRBD1 (5 bases). This CDR3 contains 17 residues. V was cut by 0 bases and J by 0 bases, with 12 bases left in between. Germline CDR1 is WSHSY and CDR2 is SAAADI. CDR3 residues: CASSESRGISSGNTIYF. The CDR3 nucleotides read TGCGCCAGCAGTGAGTCGCGGGGGATCTCCTCTGGAAACACCATATATTTT.

This rearrangement joins TRBV4-3 to TRBJ2-1; D unresolved. This CDR3 has 14 amino acids. Germline V gene data show CDR1 as LGHNA and CDR2 as YSLEER. Between the trimmed V and J ends, which lost 4 bases and 1 base, there was a span of 8 bases. The CDR3 nucleotides are TGCGCCAGCAGCCGCGGTCTTTCCTACAATGAGCAGTTCTTC. This gives the protein CASSRGLSYNEQFF.

This chain uses TRBV2 with TRBJ2-1; 10 positions match TRBD2. Trimming removed 8 bases from V and 7 bases from J; junction bases left unmatched: 8. The V gene's germline CDR1 is SNHLY and CDR2 FYNNEI. CDR3 size: 14 residues. The chain's CDR3 is CASQGASGRNEQFF. In DNA, the CDR3 is TGTGCCAGCCAGGGAGCTAGCGGGAGAAATGAGCAGTTCTTC.